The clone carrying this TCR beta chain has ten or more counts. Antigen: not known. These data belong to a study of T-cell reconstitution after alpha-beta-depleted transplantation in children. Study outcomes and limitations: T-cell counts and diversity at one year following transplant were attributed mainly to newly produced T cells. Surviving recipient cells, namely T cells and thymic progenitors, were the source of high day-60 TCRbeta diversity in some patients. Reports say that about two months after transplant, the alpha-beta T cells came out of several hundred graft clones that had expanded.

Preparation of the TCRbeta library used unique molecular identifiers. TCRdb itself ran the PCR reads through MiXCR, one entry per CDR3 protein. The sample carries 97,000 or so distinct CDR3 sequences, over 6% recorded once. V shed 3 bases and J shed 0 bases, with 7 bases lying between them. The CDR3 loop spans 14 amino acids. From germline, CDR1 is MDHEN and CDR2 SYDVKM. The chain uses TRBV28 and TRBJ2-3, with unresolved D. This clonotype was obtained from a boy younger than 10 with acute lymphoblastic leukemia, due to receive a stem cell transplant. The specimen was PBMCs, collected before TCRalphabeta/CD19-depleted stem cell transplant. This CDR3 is CASSLLGSTDTQYF. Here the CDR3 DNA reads TGTGCCAGCAGTTTGTTGGGGAGCACAGATACGCAGTATTTT. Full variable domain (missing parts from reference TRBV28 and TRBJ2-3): DVKVTQSSRYLVKRTGEKVFLECVQDMDHENMFWYRQDPGLGLRLIYFSYDVKMKEKGDIPEGYSVSREKKERFSLILESASTNQTSMYLCASSLLGSTDTQYFGPGTRLTVL.